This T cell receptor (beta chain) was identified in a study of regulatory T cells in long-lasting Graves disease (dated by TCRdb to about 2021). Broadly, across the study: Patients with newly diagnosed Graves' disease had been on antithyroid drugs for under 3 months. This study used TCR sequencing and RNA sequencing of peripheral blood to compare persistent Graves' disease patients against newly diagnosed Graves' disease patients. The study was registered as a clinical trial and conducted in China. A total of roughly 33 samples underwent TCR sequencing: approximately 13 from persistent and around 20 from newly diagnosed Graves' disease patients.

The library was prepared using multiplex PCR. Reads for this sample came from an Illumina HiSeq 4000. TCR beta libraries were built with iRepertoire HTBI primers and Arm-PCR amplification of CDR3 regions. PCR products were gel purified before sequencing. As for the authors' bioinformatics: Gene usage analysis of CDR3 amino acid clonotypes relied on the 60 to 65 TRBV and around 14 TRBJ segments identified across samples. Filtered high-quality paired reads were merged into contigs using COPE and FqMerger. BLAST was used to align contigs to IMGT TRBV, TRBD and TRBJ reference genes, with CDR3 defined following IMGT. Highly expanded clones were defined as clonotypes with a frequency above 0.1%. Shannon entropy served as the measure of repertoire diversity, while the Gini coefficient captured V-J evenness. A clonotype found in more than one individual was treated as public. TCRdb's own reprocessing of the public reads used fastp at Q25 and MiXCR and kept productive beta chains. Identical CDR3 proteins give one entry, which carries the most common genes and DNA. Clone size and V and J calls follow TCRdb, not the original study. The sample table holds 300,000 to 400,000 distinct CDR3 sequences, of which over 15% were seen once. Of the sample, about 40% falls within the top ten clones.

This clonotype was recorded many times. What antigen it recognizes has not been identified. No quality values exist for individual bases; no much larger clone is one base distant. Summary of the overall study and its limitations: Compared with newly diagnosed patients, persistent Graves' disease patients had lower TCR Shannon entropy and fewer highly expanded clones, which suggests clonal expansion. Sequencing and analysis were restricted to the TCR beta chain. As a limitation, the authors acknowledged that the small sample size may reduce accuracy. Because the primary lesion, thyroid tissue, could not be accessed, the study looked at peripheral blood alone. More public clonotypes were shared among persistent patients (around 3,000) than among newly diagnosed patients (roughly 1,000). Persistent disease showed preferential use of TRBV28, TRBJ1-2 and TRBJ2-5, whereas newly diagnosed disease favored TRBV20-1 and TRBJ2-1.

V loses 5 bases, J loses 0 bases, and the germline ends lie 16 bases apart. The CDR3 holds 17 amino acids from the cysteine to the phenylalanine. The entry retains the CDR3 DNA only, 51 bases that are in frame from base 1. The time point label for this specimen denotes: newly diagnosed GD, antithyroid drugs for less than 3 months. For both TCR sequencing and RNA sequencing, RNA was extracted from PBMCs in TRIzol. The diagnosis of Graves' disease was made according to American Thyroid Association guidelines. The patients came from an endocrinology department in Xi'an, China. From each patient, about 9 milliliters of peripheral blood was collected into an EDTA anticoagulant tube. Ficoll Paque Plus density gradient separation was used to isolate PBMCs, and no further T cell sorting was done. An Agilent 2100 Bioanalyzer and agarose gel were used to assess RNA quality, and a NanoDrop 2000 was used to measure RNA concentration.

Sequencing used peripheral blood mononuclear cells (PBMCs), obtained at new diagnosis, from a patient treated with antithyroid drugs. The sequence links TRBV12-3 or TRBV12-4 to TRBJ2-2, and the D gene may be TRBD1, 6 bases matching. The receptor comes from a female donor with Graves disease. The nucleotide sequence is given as TGTGCCAGCAGTCCCCCGCGGACAGTCGCGAACACCGGGGAGCTGTTTTTT. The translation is CASSPPRTVANTGELFF.